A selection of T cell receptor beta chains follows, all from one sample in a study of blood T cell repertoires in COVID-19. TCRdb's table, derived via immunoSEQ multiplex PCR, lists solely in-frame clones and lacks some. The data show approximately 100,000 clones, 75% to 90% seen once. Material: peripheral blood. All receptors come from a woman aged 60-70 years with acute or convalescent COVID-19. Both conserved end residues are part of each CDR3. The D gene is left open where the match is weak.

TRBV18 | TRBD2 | CASSPVSSGSGEQYF
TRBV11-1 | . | CASSLSRHQETQYF
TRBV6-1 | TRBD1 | CASSGLGQGRDQPQHF
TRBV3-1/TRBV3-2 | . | CASSHSGRGDEQYF
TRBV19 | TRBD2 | CASSIAGGRTDTQYF
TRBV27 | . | CASRTLTGLNQPQHF
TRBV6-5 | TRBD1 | CASSYTGTGAGELFF
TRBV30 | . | CAWREQGRYTEAFF
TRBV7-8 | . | CASSANPSGATARTGELFF
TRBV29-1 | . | CSVGGPGGKNQPQHF
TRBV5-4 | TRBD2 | CASSLGLVAGGHTGELFF
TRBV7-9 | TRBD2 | CASSSPGWEGNEQFF